The 7 T cell receptor beta chains reported below all come from one sample, sequenced in a study of T-cell reconstitution after alpha-beta-depleted transplantation in children. Preparation of the TCRbeta library was carried out with unique molecular identifiers. TCRdb ran MiXCR on the PCR reads and lists one entry per CDR3 protein. The table records about 90,000 distinct CDR3 sequences, around 16% of them present only once. The sample consisted of PBMCs, mostly from graft donor cells, taken 180 days after TCRalphabeta/CD19-depleted stem cell transplant. The receptor source for this set is a male patient aged 2 to 10 who had a stem cell transplant for acute lymphoblastic leukemia, so the T cells may come from the graft donor.

This clonotype was found a few times. This chain uses TRBV27 with TRBJ1-1; the match to TRBD1 covers 9 bases. CDR3 length equals 14 residues. V shed 6 bases, J shed 9 bases, and the junction held 11 bases outside the gene matches. Germline CDR1 is MNHEY and CDR2 is SMNVEV (reference sequence). As DNA, the CDR3 is TGTGCCAGCAGCCTGGTGGGGACAGGGTTTCAAGCTTTCTTT. Amino acid sequence: CASSLVGTGFQAFF.

The chain recombines TRBV5-1 with TRBJ1-2; D is unclear. Germline CDR1 is SGHRS and CDR2 is YFSETQ. CDR3 length: 15 residues. With 0 bases removed from V and 4 bases from J, the gap between germline ends came to 13 bases. The CDR3 spells CASSLVNGVGYGYTF. CDR3 bases: TGCGCCAGCAGCTTGGTGAACGGGGTTGGCTATGGCTACACCTTC. The whole variable domain, remainder taken from reference TRBV5-1 and TRBJ1-2, is KAGVTQTPRYLIKTRGQQVTLSCSPISGHRSVSWYQQTPGQGLQFLFEYFSETQRNKGNFPGRFSGRQFSNSRSEMNVSTLELGDSALYLCASSLVNGVGYGYTFGSGTRLTVV.

In this sample, this clonotype turned up a few times. The chain employs TRBV20-1 and TRBJ1-1, with TRBD1 matching 9 bases. J was trimmed by 4 bases and V by 1 base; bases with no gene match: 7. CDR3 size: 15 residues. CDR1 is DFQATT, CDR2 SNEGSKA, per germline (reference sequence). In DNA form, the CDR3 reads TGCAGTGCTAGAGGACAGGGGGGCGAGAGCACTGAAGCTTTCTTT. Protein product: CSARGQGGESTEAFF.

The rearrangement links TRBV5-1 to TRBJ2-7; D may be TRBD1 (5 bases). Trimming removed 0 bases from V and 0 bases from J, with 10 bases in between. The CDR3 consists of 15 residues. Germline-derived CDR1 and CDR2 are SGHRS and YFSETQ. The DNA of the CDR3 is TGCGCCAGCAGCTTGGTTGCAGGGCTCTCCTACGAGCAGTACTTC. Translated: CASSLVAGLSYEQYF.

The chain recombines TRBV7-2 with TRBJ1-2; no firm D call. The ends were cut back, 1 base at V and 7 bases at J, with 10 bases in the middle. The CDR3 is 13 residues long. CDR1 SGHTA and CDR2 FQGNSA come from the germline V gene. CDR3 in DNA: TGTGCCAGCAGCTTAGGGTCCGGGAGTGGCTACACCTTC. It specifies CASSLGSGSGYTF.

In its sample, this clonotype was seen a few times. J is TRBJ1-1 and V is TRBV6-5; D uncertain. There are 11 residues in the CDR3. Trimming cost V 2 bases and J 7 bases, with 5 bases left between them. Germline V gene sequence: CDR1 MNHEY, CDR2 SVGAGI. The CDR3 DNA is TGTGCCAGCAGTTACGGAGGTGAAGCTTTCTTT. Its translation: CASSYGGEAFF.

A few counts support this clonotype. The chain couples TRBV29-1 to TRBJ2-3; possibly TRBD2 for D (5 bases). Deletions cut 6 bases from V and 1 base from J, with 14 bases between. Germline lookup yields CDR1 SQVTM and CDR2 ANQGSEA. The CDR3 consists of 14 residues. The chain's CDR3 is CSVLLGKGTDTQYF. In DNA, the CDR3 is TGCAGCGTCCTACTAGGAAAGGGCACAGATACGCAGTATTTT.